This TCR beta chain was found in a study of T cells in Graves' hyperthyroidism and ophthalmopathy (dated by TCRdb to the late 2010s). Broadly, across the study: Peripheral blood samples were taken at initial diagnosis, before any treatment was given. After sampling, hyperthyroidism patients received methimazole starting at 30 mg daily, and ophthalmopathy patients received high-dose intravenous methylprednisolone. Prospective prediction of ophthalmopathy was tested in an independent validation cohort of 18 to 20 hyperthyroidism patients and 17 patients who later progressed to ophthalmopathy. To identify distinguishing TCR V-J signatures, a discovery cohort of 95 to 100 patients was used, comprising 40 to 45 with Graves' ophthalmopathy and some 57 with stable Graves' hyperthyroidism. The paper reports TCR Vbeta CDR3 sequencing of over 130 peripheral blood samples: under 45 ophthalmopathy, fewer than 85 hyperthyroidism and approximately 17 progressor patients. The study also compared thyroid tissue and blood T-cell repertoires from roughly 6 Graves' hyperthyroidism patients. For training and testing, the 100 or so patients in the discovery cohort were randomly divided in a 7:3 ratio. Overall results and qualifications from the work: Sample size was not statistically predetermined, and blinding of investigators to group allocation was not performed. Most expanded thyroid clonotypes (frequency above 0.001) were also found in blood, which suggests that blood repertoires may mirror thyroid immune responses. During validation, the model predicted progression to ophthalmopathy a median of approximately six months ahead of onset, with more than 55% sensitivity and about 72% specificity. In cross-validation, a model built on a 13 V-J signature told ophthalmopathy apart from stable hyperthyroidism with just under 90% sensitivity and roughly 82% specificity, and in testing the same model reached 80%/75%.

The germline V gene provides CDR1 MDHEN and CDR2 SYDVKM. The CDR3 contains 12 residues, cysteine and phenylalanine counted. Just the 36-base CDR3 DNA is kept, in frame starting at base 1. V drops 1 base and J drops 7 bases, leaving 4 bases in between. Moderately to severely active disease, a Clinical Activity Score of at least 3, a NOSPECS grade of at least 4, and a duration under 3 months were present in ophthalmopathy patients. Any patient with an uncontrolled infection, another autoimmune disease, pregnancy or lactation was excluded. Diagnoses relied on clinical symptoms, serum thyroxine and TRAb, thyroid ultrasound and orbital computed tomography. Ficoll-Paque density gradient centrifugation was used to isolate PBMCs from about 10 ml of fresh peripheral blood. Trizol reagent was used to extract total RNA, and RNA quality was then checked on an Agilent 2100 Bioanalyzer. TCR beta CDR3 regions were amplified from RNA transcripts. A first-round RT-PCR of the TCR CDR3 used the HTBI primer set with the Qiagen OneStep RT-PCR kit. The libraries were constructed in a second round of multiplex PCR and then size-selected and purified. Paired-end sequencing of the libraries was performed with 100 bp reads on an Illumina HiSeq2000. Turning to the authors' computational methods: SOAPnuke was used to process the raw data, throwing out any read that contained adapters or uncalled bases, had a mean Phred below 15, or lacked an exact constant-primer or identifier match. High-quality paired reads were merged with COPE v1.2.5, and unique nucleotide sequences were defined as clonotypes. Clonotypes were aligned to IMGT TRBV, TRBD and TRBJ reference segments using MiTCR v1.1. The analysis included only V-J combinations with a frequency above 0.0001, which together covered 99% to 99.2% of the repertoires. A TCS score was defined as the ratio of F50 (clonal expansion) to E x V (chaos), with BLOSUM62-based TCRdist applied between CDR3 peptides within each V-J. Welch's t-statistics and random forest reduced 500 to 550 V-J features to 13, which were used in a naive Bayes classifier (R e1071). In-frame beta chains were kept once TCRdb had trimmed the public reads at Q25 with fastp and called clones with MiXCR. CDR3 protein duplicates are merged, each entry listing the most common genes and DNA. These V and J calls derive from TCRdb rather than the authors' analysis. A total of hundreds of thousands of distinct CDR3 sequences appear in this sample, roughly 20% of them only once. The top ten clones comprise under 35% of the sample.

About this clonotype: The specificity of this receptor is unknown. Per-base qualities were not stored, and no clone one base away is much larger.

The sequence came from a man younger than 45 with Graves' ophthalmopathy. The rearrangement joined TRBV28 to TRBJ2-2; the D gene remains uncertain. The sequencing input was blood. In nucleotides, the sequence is TGTGCCAGCAGTTTATCTGTCGGGGAGCTGTTTTTT. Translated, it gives CASSLSVGELFF.